These 23 T cell receptor beta chains originate from one sample sequenced in a study of blood T cell repertoires in COVID-19. Generated by immunoSEQ multiplex PCR, the TCRdb table keeps only in-frame clones and is missing some. The data contain 250,000 to 350,000 clones, 80% to 90% of them singletons. The material sequenced was PBMCs or T cells enriched from blood (not recorded which). The receptor source for this set is a woman aged 18-29 years who had recovered from COVID-19.

The chain combines TRBV7-9 with TRBJ2-3, with D perhaps TRBD1 (6 bases). CDR3 length: 17 amino acids. V lost 6 bases and J lost 1, with 20 bases in between. Germline-derived CDR1 and CDR2 are SEHNR and FQNEAQ (reference sequence). As DNA, the CDR3 is TGTGCCAGCAGTCCAGGGGCGGCGCCCGGGGGCACAGATACGCAGTATTTT. This gives the protein CASSPGAAPGGTDTQYF.

The V and J genes are TRBV30 and TRBJ1-6; D is possibly TRBD1 (6 bases). Trimming removed 5 bases at V and 6 bases at J, with 11 bases between. This CDR3 is 13 amino acids long. The germline gives CDR1 GTSNPN, CDR2 SVGIG (reference sequence). CDR3 sequence (DNA): TGTGCCTGGGAAGGACAGCTTAATTCACCCCTCCACTTT. This encodes CAWEGQLNSPLHF.

The chain links TRBV2 to TRBJ1-3, with 7 bases that match TRBD1. V dropped 7 bases and J dropped 0; count of bases not matched to a gene: 3. The CDR3 extends over 14 amino acids. Germline-derived CDR1 and CDR2 are SNHLY and FYNNEI. The CDR3: CASTRGNSGNTIYF. CDR3 sequence (DNA): TGTGCCAGCACCAGGGGGAACTCTGGAAACACCATATATTTT.

The chain carries TRBV2 and TRBJ1-1, with D unclear. Trimming removed 4 bases at V and 0 bases at J, with 9 bases between. The germline V gene has CDR1 SNHLY and CDR2 FYNNEI. The length of the CDR3 is 14 residues. For the CDR3, the DNA is TGTGCCAGCAGTGGAGGCAGACTGAACACTGAAGCTTTCTTT. Translating it yields CASSGGRLNTEAFF.

The chain recombines TRBV7-2 with TRBJ1-2, with D perhaps TRBD1 (6 bases). The V gene lost 5 bases and the J gene lost 6 bases, with 16 bases spanning the gap. Germline-derived CDR1 and CDR2 are SGHTA and FQGNSA. This CDR3 has 14 amino acids. The chain's CDR3 is CASSPARRGNGYTF. Written as DNA, the CDR3 is TGTGCCAGCAGCCCGGCCCGCAGGGGAAATGGCTACACCTTC.

The genes are TRBV19 and TRBJ2-1, with 11 bases matching TRBD1. Germline values: CDR1 LNHDA, CDR2 SQIVND (reference sequence). J was trimmed by 1 base and V by 7 bases; bases with no gene match: 6. This CDR3 comprises 16 residues. CDR3 amino acids: CASKDRGLYSYNEQFF. The CDR3 DNA reads TGTGCCAGTAAGGACAGGGGGCTTTATTCCTACAATGAGCAGTTCTTC.

The chain couples TRBV5-6 to TRBJ2-4, with a tentative D call TRBD1 (6 bases). Trimming took 0 bases from V and 0 from J, leaving 7 bases between them. Germline V gene lookup returns CDR1 SGHDT and CDR2 YYEEEE. CDR3 size: 15 residues. CDR3 DNA: TGTGCCAGCAGCTTGGGAGGGGGAGCCAAAAACATTCAGTACTTC. It translates to CASSLGGGAKNIQYF.

The chain recombines TRBV28 with TRBJ2-1, with TRBD2 matching over 7 bases. CDR3 size: 16 residues. The germline V gene encodes CDR1 MDHEN and CDR2 SYDVKM. The ends lost 6 bases at V and 9 bases at J; junction bases unmatched: 17. The CDR3 nucleotides read TGTGCCAGCAGGCGAGAACGGGACTACCCTTCCCCTGAGCAGTTCTTC. It translates to CASRRERDYPSPEQFF.

This clone was seen a few times. The chain uses TRBV30 and TRBJ1-4, with 8 nucleotides matching TRBD1. The CDR3 is 14 amino acids. With 4 bases clipped from V and 2 bases from J, the junction kept 3 bases outside the gene matches. The V gene's germline CDR1 is GTSNPN and CDR2 SVGIG (reference sequence). This chain's CDR3 is CAWTRTGTNEKLFF. The DNA of the CDR3 is TGTGCCTGGACGAGGACAGGGACTAATGAAAAACTGTTTTTT.

This rearrangement joins TRBV3-1 (or the pseudogene TRBV3-2) to TRBJ1-1; 7 bases align to TRBD1. Germline V lookup: CDR1 LGHDT, CDR2 YNNKEL (reference sequence). This CDR3 contains 16 residues. Trimming removed 1 base from V and 0 bases from J; junction bases left unmatched: 5. The CDR3, as DNA: TGTGCCAGCAGCCAAGGAAAAGGGGGCATGAACACTGAAGCTTTCTTT. The encoded protein is CASSQGKGGMNTEAFF.

The genes are TRBV4-1 and TRBJ2-7; D remains unclear. CDR3 length: 14 residues. V lost 2 bases and J lost 5, with 13 bases in between. Looked up from germline, CDR1 is MGHRA and CDR2 is YSYEKL. CDR3 in DNA: TGCGCCAGCAGCCAAACGGGTCCCCGTGACGAGCAGTACTTC. This codes for CASSQTGPRDEQYF.

This rearrangement joins TRBV29-1 to TRBJ1-2; 7 bases line up with TRBD1. Germline CDR1 and CDR2: SQVTM and ANQGSEA. V lost 5 bases and J lost 3; bases outside the gene matches: 6. The CDR3 is 13 amino acids. CDR3 region: CSVWTGAYYGYTF. CDR3 DNA: TGCAGCGTTTGGACAGGTGCCTACTATGGCTACACCTTC.

This sequence joins TRBV9 and TRBJ2-1; TRBD2 matches 9 bases. V dropped 0 bases and J dropped 8; count of bases not matched to a gene: 9. The CDR3 is 16 amino acids. The V gene's germline CDR1 is SGDLS and CDR2 YYNGEE. In DNA, the CDR3 is TGTGCCAGCAGCGTAGAGGGCGGGGGGGCCTTCGATGAGCAGTTCTTC. Its translation: CASSVEGGGAFDEQFF.

The V gene is TRBV5-1, the J gene TRBJ1-3; D is perhaps TRBD1 (5 bases). Trimming took off 0 bases at V and 0 bases at J, with 10 bases between the two ends. The germline V gene has CDR1 SGHRS and CDR2 YFSETQ. The CDR3 loop spans 16 amino acids. CDR3 protein: CASSLEQGRSGNTIYF. CDR3 DNA: TGCGCCAGCAGCTTGGAGCAGGGCCGCTCTGGAAACACCATATATTTT.

The V gene is TRBV5-1, the J gene TRBJ1-4; TRBD1 matches 8 bases. Germline assignment: CDR1 SGHRS and CDR2 YFSETQ. Trimming at V came to 4 bases and at J to 2 bases, leaving 4 bases not matched to a gene. This CDR3 contains 15 residues. CDR3 region: CASSVQGATNEKLFF. Here the CDR3 DNA reads TGCGCCAGCAGCGTCCAGGGGGCGACTAATGAAAAACTGTTTTTT.

This rearrangement joins TRBV20-1 to TRBJ2-3, with 11 bases lining up with TRBD2. Germline CDR1 DFQATT, CDR2 SNEGSKA (reference sequence). CDR3 length equals 15 residues. J lost 2 bases, V lost 3 bases, and 4 bases had no gene match. CDR3 region: CSASPSGGYTDTQYF. The CDR3 nucleotides read TGCAGTGCTAGTCCTAGCGGGGGGTACACAGATACGCAGTATTTT.

The rearrangement uses TRBV19 and TRBJ1-2; D not resolved. Germline V gene data show CDR1 as LNHDA and CDR2 as SQIVND (reference sequence). The CDR3 extends over 11 amino acids. CDR3 DNA sequence: TGTGCGGCGAGGGAAAACTATGGCTACACCTTC. Its translation is CAARENYGYTF. Filled out from reference TRBV19 and TRBJ1-2, the complete variable domain reads DGGITQSPKYLFRKEGQNVTLSCEQNLNHDAMYWYRQDPGQGLRLIYYSQIVNDFQKGDIAEGYSVSREKKESFPLTVTSAQKNPTAFYLCAARENYGYTFGSGTRLTVV.

V gene TRBV5-6 combines with J gene TRBJ2-7, with TRBD1 as a possible D gene (6 bases). V was pared by 2 bases and J by 5 bases, with 14 bases between. Germline CDR1 is SGHDT and CDR2 is YYEEEE. The CDR3 totals 14 residues. CDR3 loop: CASSFAGGADEQYF. The CDR3 DNA follows: TGTGCCAGCAGCTTTGCTGGGGGCGCGGACGAGCAGTACTTC.

This clone was seen a single time. The V and J genes are TRBV11-3 and TRBJ2-3; 13 positions match TRBD2. The germline gives CDR1 SGHNT, CDR2 YENEEA. V lost 4 bases to trimming and J lost 4 bases; unmatched junction nucleotides: 8. The CDR3 spans 17 residues. The CDR3 sequence is CASSYGLAGEHADTQYF. In nucleotides, the CDR3 is TGTGCCAGCAGCTACGGACTAGCGGGAGAACATGCAGATACGCAGTATTTT.

J is TRBJ1-6 and V is TRBV5-1; 7 bases are shared with TRBD1. After removal of 4 bases from V and 7 bases from J, the junction contained 11 bases not matched to a gene. CDR1 is SGHRS and CDR2 is YFSETQ in the germline V gene. This CDR3 is 16 amino acids long. For the CDR3, the DNA is TGCGCCAGCAGCCTATCGGGGACAGCCAGCAATTCACCCCTCCACTTT. Translating it yields CASSLSGTASNSPLHF. Full variable domain (missing parts from reference TRBV5-1 and TRBJ1-6): KAGVTQTPRYLIKTRGQQVTLSCSPISGHRSVSWYQQTPGQGLQFLFEYFSETQRNKGNFPGRFSGRQFSNSRSEMNVSTLELGDSALYLCASSLSGTASNSPLHFGNGTRLTVT.

This chain links TRBV4-2 with TRBJ2-7; 7 bases fit TRBD1. V was pared by 4 bases and J by 3 bases, with 9 bases of the junction left unmatched. CDR3 length equals 15 residues. Germline-derived CDR1 and CDR2 are LGHNA and YNFKEQ. CDR3 in amino acids: CASSPGTAYDYEQYF. The CDR3 DNA follows: TGTGCCAGCAGCCCCGGGACAGCCTACGACTACGAGCAGTACTTC.

The genes are TRBV15 and TRBJ2-1; a weak D match, TRBD1 (5 bases). The CDR3 length is 15 residues. The ends were cut back, 1 base at V and 5 bases at J, with 12 bases in the middle. Per germline, CDR1 LNHNV and CDR2 YYDKDF (reference sequence). CDR3 nucleotides: TGTGCCACCAGCAGAGTTAGTCAGGGCCACAATGAGCAGTTCTTC. Translated: CATSRVSQGHNEQFF.

This clone has only one observation. This chain connects TRBV11-3 to TRBJ1-1; no clear D gene. The CDR3 is made up of 12 amino acids. Germline CDR1 and CDR2: SGHNT and YENEEA. V was clipped by 7 bases and J by 6 bases, with 12 bases between them. The CDR3: CASTQRRPEAFF. The CDR3 DNA is TGTGCCAGCACTCAGAGGCGGCCTGAAGCTTTCTTT.